This TCR beta chain appears in the sequencing data of a study of identical twins (dated by TCRdb to 2015 to 2016). The study in broad terms: To test whether fetal clonotypes persist, the study used deep sequencing on TCR alpha and beta repertoires from monozygotic twins, unrelated adults of various ages, and cord blood. To rule out contamination, replicate twin experiments were performed at different times with different library preparation protocols.

Libraries were prepared through 5' RACE. Sequenced on an Illumina HiSeq 2000. A universal primer binding site was added through template switching, and the final cDNA carried a unique molecular identifier so that TCR cDNA molecules could be counted accurately. Specific primers in the conserved constant-segment region were used to synthesize first-strand cDNA for TCR alpha and beta chains. To control for contamination, each cDNA library was double barcoded with a SMART-Mk sample barcode plus Illumina barcodes. TruSeq adapter sequences along with Illumina sample barcodes were introduced in two successive PCR steps. The TCR alpha and beta cDNA libraries were sequenced on the Illumina HiSeq platform using custom primers. The study's own analysis went as follows. MiGEC processed the raw reads to extract unique molecular identifiers, while MiXCR was used to determine the CDR3 positions. For each individual, recombination models were inferred using an EM algorithm with the repgenHMM and IGoR tools. The analysis of shared clonotypes was done with the tcR package in R, with sharing normalized by the product of cloneset sizes. Out-of-frame nonproductive sequences were analyzed to study raw recombination free of thymic and clonal selection effects. TCRdb handled the public reads itself, with Q25 trimming in fastp and clone calling in MiXCR, and kept productive beta chains. Rows are combined by CDR3 protein, so each entry shows the most common genes and DNA. The authors' filters were not applied to this entry. This sample gives 300,000 to 400,000 distinct CDR3 sequences in total; 12% of them show up just once. Approximately 7.5% of the sample is taken by the ten largest.

Every donor was a healthy Caucasian. The twin cohort consisted of three pairs of female monozygotic twins, all aged about 18 to 29 years. Positive isolation kits from Invitrogen were used to isolate the CD4+ and CD8+ T cell populations. In the case of this clonotype: Its antigen remains unidentified. Base qualities are not recorded, but no much larger clone differs from it by a single base.

Results the study describes overall, beyond this receptor: Invariant T cells such as MAIT and iNKT could partly confound zero-insertion analyses, though diverse VJ usage argued against this for most clonotypes. Abundant cord blood beta clonotypes had fewer insertions, young adult naive repertoires showed a similar but weaker trend, and memory repertoires showed no such trend. A weaker excess of twin sharing was found in beta out-of-frame sequences because the signal-to-noise ratio was lowered by fewer shared sequences. In monozygotic twins, out-of-frame TCR alpha sharing was systematically underestimated by recombination models, although the models agreed with sharing between unrelated individuals. Compared with coincidental sharing between unrelated individuals, out-of-frame TCR alpha sequences shared between twins showed an excess of sequences with low generation probability. Conclusions relied on cross-sectional statistical analysis, since the same donors could not be followed over many years.

The sample also formed part of further work on yellow fever vaccine responses in identical twins. The second source states: According to the authors, in identical twins the way T cells responded to vaccination appeared partly convergent and partly personalized. In the study, vaccine-responding T cell clones were precisely tracked in identical twins.

This clonotype was obtained from a woman under 30 in good health. The sample comprised CD8+ T cells sorted from blood.

The nucleotide sequence is given as TGCAGTGCTAGAGAAATTGCAGGGGGCTACAAAAATGAGCAGTTCTTC. Its product reads: CSAREIAGGYKNEQFF. The chain couples TRBV20-1 to TRBJ2-1, and TRBD1 aligns with 8 junction nucleotides. From V the trimming removes 0 bases and from J it removes 7 bases, while the gene matches leave 11 bases of the junction unaccounted for. CDR1 and CDR2, looked up from the germline V gene (reference sequence), are DFQATT and SNEGSKA. From the cysteine through the phenylalanine, the CDR3 covers 16 amino acids. CDR3 DNA is the only sequence kept; it has 48 bases, read in frame from the first base.